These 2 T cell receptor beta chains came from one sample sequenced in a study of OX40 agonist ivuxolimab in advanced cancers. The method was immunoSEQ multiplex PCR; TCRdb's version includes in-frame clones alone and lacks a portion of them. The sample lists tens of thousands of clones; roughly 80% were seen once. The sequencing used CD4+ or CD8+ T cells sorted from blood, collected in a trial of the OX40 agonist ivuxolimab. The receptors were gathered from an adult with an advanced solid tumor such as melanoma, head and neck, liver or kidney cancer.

The CDR3: CASSPRGTGGAGETQYF. The CDR3 DNA is TGTGCCAGCTCACCACGGGGGACAGGGGGCGCGGGAGAGACCCAGTACTTC. The V and J genes are TRBV18 and TRBJ2-5; TRBD1 aligns across 12 bases. Looked up from germline, CDR1 is KGHSH and CDR2 is LQKENI. V lost 1 base, J lost 4 bases, and 7 bases stayed unmatched. This CDR3 region has 17 residues. Variable domain in full (rest from reference TRBV18 and TRBJ2-5): NAGVMQNPRHLVRRRGQEARLRCSPMKGHSHVYWYRQLPEEGLKFMVYLQKENIIDESGMPKERFSAEFPKEGPSILRIQQVVRGDSAAYFCASSPRGTGGAGETQYFGPGTRLLVL.

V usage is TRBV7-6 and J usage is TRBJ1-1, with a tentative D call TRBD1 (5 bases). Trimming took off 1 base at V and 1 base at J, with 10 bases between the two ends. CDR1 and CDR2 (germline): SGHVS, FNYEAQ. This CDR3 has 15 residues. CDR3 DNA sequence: TGTGCCAGCAGCTTAGGGACACGGGGGAACACTGAAGCTTTCTTT. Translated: CASSLGTRGNTEAFF.